This passage covers 30 T cell receptor beta chains from one sample sequenced in a study of T cell changes during pregnancy in multiple sclerosis. The assay was immunoSEQ multiplex PCR, and TCRdb's table has in-frame clones only and misses some. This table has approximately 44,000 clones, more than 80% appearing once. The input for sequencing was CD4+ T cells from peripheral blood mononuclear cells, taken before pregnancy. The receptors derive from a female donor with multiple sclerosis, enrolled in a pregnancy study.

The chain carries TRBV18 and TRBJ1-3; TRBD1 matches 7 bases. V dropped 1 base and J dropped 0; count of bases not matched to a gene: 6. This CDR3 contains 17 residues. CDR1 KGHSH and CDR2 LQKENI come from the germline V gene. The CDR3: CASSPRQGQDSGNTIYF. The CDR3 bases are TGTGCCAGCTCACCACGACAGGGACAAGACTCTGGAAACACCATATATTTT.

The gene calls are TRBV30 and TRBJ1-5, with D perhaps TRBD1 (5 bases). Germline V gene sequence: CDR1 GTSNPN, CDR2 SVGIG (reference sequence). The CDR3 is 14 amino acids. V gave up 2 bases and J gave up 4 bases, with 12 bases separating them. The CDR3 nucleotides are TGTGCCTGGAGTATAGGGGTCGCAAATCAGCCCCAGCATTTT. Protein sequence: CAWSIGVANQPQHF.

The gene calls are TRBV5-1 and TRBJ2-7; D is ambiguous. CDR1 SGHRS and CDR2 YFSETQ come from the germline V gene. V lost 4 bases and J 4 bases, leaving 12 bases between the germline ends. The CDR3 totals 13 residues. This CDR3 reads CASSPQPSYEQYF. The CDR3 nucleotides read TGCGCCAGCAGCCCACAACCGTCATACGAGCAGTACTTC.

The V call is TRBV2, the J call TRBJ2-1; 8 nucleotides align to TRBD1. Trimming removed 5 bases from V and 2 bases from J; junction bases left unmatched: 8. This CDR3 is 16 amino acids long. Germline CDR1 is SNHLY and CDR2 is FYNNEI. The CDR3 loop reads CASSPPGQVTYNEQFF. Written as DNA, the CDR3 is TGTGCCAGCAGTCCTCCGGGACAGGTTACCTACAATGAGCAGTTCTTC.

The CDR3 bases are TGTGCCAGTAGCCGAGGAAAGAATGAAAAACTGTTTTTT. This gives the protein CASSRGKNEKLFF. This chain links TRBV19 with TRBJ1-4; D is ambiguous. Germline CDR1 reads LNHDA; CDR2 reads SQIVND (reference sequence). V lost 6 bases and J 5 bases, leaving 10 bases between the germline ends. The CDR3 runs to 13 residues.

The V call is TRBV7-8, the J call TRBJ2-7; weak D call: TRBD1 (6 bases). Trimming took 5 bases from V and 1 from J, leaving 12 bases between them. The germline gives CDR1 SGHVS, CDR2 FQNEAQ. The CDR3 is 14 amino acids. The CDR3 region is CASSADSDSYEQYF. As DNA, the CDR3 is TGTGCCAGCAGCGCGGACAGTGATTCCTACGAGCAGTACTTC. Full variable domain (remainder filled in from reference TRBV7-8 and TRBJ2-7): GAGVSQSPRYKVAKRGQDVALRCDPISGHVSLFWYQQALGQGPEFLTYFQNEAQLDKSGLPSDRFFAERPEGSVSTLKIQRTQQEDSAVYLCASSADSDSYEQYFGPGTRLTVT.

The chain joins TRBV5-1 to TRBJ1-5, with TRBD1 matching over 9 bases. The CDR3 runs 19 residues. CDR1 and CDR2 from the germline V gene are SGHRS and YFSETQ. J lost 0 bases, V lost 4 bases, and 14 bases had no gene match. The CDR3 DNA is TGCGCCAGCAGCCCCTGGCCGGGACAGGGACCCTATAGCAATCAGCCCCAGCATTTT. Amino acid sequence: CASSPWPGQGPYSNQPQHF.

The rearrangement joins TRBV2 to TRBJ1-2; TRBD1 matches 8 bases. V trimming: 8 bases; J trimming: 8 bases; junction bases outside the gene matches: 7. This CDR3 has 12 residues. Germline lookup yields CDR1 SNHLY and CDR2 FYNNEI. The CDR3: CASYPTGEGYTF. For the CDR3, the DNA is TGTGCCAGCTACCCGACAGGGGAGGGCTACACCTTC.

This chain links TRBV30 with TRBJ1-1, with TRBD1 matching 8 bases. Germline V CDR1 and CDR2: GTSNPN, SVGIG (reference sequence). V gave up 0 bases and J gave up 0 bases; unmatched junction bases: 12. The CDR3 spans 18 residues. The CDR3 here is CAWSVPPLIRGLNTEAFF. The CDR3 region has the DNA TGTGCCTGGAGTGTACCTCCCCTCATCAGGGGGCTGAACACTGAAGCTTTCTTT.

J is TRBJ2-1 and V is TRBV5-4; D is possibly TRBD1 (5 bases). Germline CDR1 reads SGHNT; CDR2 reads YYREEE (reference sequence). Trimming removed 1 base from V and 6 bases from J, with 17 bases in between. The CDR3 is 16 residues long. The chain's CDR3 is CASSLPAQIRGNEQFF. DNA of the CDR3: TGTGCCAGCAGCTTGCCGGCTCAAATTAGGGGCAATGAGCAGTTCTTC.

The chain couples TRBV4-2 to TRBJ1-1, with D maybe TRBD1 (6 bases). The V end was cut by 0 bases, the J end by 1 base, with 9 bases between. CDR1 is LGHNA, CDR2 YNFKEQ, per germline. The CDR3 sequence is 15 residues long. This CDR3 is CASSQDQQGNTEAFF. The CDR3 DNA sequence: TGTGCCAGCAGCCAAGATCAACAGGGGAACACTGAAGCTTTCTTT.

This clone was observed once. The chain joins TRBV6-5 to TRBJ2-3; TRBD2 agrees at 14 bases. CDR3 length: 16 amino acids. Germline trimming cut 3 bases from V and 7 bases from J; bases unmatched to any gene: 6. Germline lookup yields CDR1 MNHEY and CDR2 SVGAGI. CDR3 in amino acids: CASSYPTSGGAHTQYF. The CDR3 DNA sequence: TGTGCCAGCAGTTATCCGACTAGCGGGGGGGCGCATACGCAGTATTTT.

The J gene is TRBJ2-3, the V gene TRBV6-5; D ambiguous. V shed 5 bases and J shed 0 bases, with 9 bases lying between them. CDR1 and CDR2 from the germline V gene are MNHEY and SVGAGI. The length of the CDR3 is 14 residues. CDR3 in DNA: TGTGCCAGCAGTCCCCGACTGAGCACAGATACGCAGTATTTT. Encoded protein: CASSPRLSTDTQYF.

CDR3 bases: TGTGCCAGCAGGCGGACAGGGGAAAATGAAAAACTGTTTTTT. Translation: CASRRTGENEKLFF. The gene calls are TRBV4-2 and TRBJ1-4; 9 nucleotides match TRBD1. CDR1 is LGHNA, CDR2 YNFKEQ, per germline. CDR3 size: 14 residues. Trimming removed 6 bases from V and 5 bases from J; junction bases left unmatched: 4.

V usage is TRBV9 and J usage is TRBJ2-2; maybe TRBD2 (7 bases). V lost 6 bases and J lost 4, with 16 bases in between. The CDR3 has 15 amino acids. CDR1 is SGDLS, CDR2 YYNGEE, per germline. The CDR3 is CASTLGGGPTGELFF. The CDR3 coding sequence is TGTGCCAGCACCCTTGGGGGGGGGCCCACCGGGGAGCTGTTTTTT.

The CDR3 region has the DNA TGTGCCAGTAGTATTCTCACAGGGGACCAGAATTCACCCCTCCACTTT. It yields the protein CASSILTGDQNSPLHF. The gene calls are TRBV19 and TRBJ1-6; 7 bases match TRBD1. This CDR3 is built from 16 residues. The J segment lost 7 bases and the V segment lost 3 bases, leaving 9 bases of the junction unmatched. Germline loops: CDR1 LNHDA, CDR2 SQIVND (reference sequence).

This rearrangement joins TRBV15 to TRBJ2-7; no clear D. V was shortened by 5 bases and J by 0 bases, with 14 bases between the two germline ends. Germline-derived CDR1 and CDR2 are LNHNV and YYDKDF (reference sequence). This CDR3 is built from 15 residues. The CDR3 nucleotides are TGTGCCACCAGCTCAGGTTTTTCGCTCTCCTACGAGCAGTACTTC. This gives the protein CATSSGFSLSYEQYF. The variable domain in full, completed from reference TRBV15 and TRBJ2-7, reads DAMVIQNPRYQVTQFGKPVTLSCSQTLNHNVMYWYQQKSSQAPKLLFHYYDKDFNNEADTPDNFQSRRPNTSFCFLDIRSPGLGDTAMYLCATSSGFSLSYEQYFGPGTRLTVT.

The genes are TRBV11-3 and TRBJ1-4; D possibly corresponds to TRBD1 (6 bases). The germline V and J ends were trimmed by 10 bases and 8 bases, with 26 bases remaining between them. CDR3 size: 16 residues. CDR1 is SGHNT and CDR2 is YENEEA in the germline V gene. CDR3: CANLHPVGQNTEKLFF. The CDR3 DNA is TGTGCCAATCTGCACCCCGTAGGACAGAACACCGAAAAACTGTTTTTT.

The rearrangement links TRBV4-2 to TRBJ1-3; D gene uncertain. There are 15 residues in the CDR3. The germline gives CDR1 LGHNA, CDR2 YNFKEQ. V was cut by 4 bases and J by 4 bases, with 14 bases left in between. CDR3 DNA sequence: TGTGCCAGCAGCCTACTCCGGGAGGCCGGAAACACCATATATTTT. This gives the protein CASSLLREAGNTIYF.

This clone was counted once. In DNA form, the CDR3 reads TGTGCCAGCAGTGGCCGGGACAGGAACACAGATACGCAGTATTTT. This gives the protein CASSGRDRNTDTQYF. The chain carries TRBV28 and TRBJ2-3; 8 nucleotides agree with TRBD1. V lost 5 bases to trimming and J lost 2 bases; unmatched junction nucleotides: 6. The germline gives CDR1 MDHEN, CDR2 SYDVKM. The CDR3 contains 15 residues.

This clone was detected only a few times. DNA for the CDR3: TGTGCCAGTAGTAGGGGACACCAAACCAGCAATCAGCCCCAGCATTTT. This sequence encodes CASSRGHQTSNQPQHF. The chain recombines TRBV19 with TRBJ1-5; D is perhaps TRBD1 (6 bases). Germline CDR1 reads LNHDA; CDR2 reads SQIVND (reference sequence). Trimming shortened V by 4 bases and J by 1 base, and 14 bases separated the two germline ends. The CDR3 totals 16 residues.

This sequence joins TRBV6-5 and TRBJ2-3; TRBD2 is a possible D gene (7 bases). The CDR3 is 16 amino acids. The V end was cut by 2 bases, the J end by 4 bases, with 16 bases between. Per the germline V gene, CDR1 is MNHEY and CDR2 is SVGAGI. CDR3: CASSYAVAGAADTQYF. CDR3 nucleotide sequence: TGTGCCAGCAGTTACGCCGTGGCGGGGGCGGCAGATACGCAGTATTTT.

The rearrangement uses TRBV19 and TRBJ2-3; perhaps TRBD2 as D (6 bases). Between the trimmed V and J ends, which lost 11 bases and 6 bases, there was a span of 15 bases. The germline V gene encodes CDR1 LNHDA and CDR2 SQIVND (reference sequence). The CDR3 extends over 12 amino acids. CDR3 protein: CASRQSGDTQYF. Written as DNA, the CDR3 is TGTGCCTCCCGACAGAGCGGGGATACGCAGTATTTT.

The rearrangement links TRBV2 to TRBJ2-6, with 7 bases aligning to TRBD1. Per the germline V gene, CDR1 is SNHLY and CDR2 is FYNNEI. With 3 bases clipped from V and 1 base from J, the junction kept 12 bases outside the gene matches. The CDR3 covers 19 residues. CDR3 residues: CASSEPYDRARSGANVLTF. Written as DNA, the CDR3 is TGTGCCAGCAGTGAGCCGTACGACAGGGCCCGATCTGGGGCCAACGTCCTGACTTTC.

The rearrangement uses TRBV10-2 and TRBJ2-1; no definite D call. The ends were cut back, 3 bases at V and 9 bases at J, with 9 bases in the middle. The CDR3 has 12 residues. Per the germline V gene, CDR1 is WSHSY and CDR2 is SAAADI. The DNA of the CDR3 is TGCGCCAGCAGTGACCGAGCTAGTGAGCAGTTCTTC. Translation: CASSDRASEQFF.

The chain recombines TRBV6-5 with TRBJ2-7; TRBD1 is a possible D gene (5 bases). The V end lost 7 bases, the J end lost 1 base, and 8 bases lay between the germline ends. Germline V gene data show CDR1 as MNHEY and CDR2 as SVGAGI. This CDR3 has 12 residues. The CDR3 DNA sequence: TGTGCCAGCAATTCAGGGTCCTACGAGCAGTACTTC. It encodes CASNSGSYEQYF.

This chain links TRBV6-1 with TRBJ2-5, with a tentative D call TRBD2 (6 bases). Germline V gene lookup returns CDR1 MNHNS and CDR2 SASEGT. With 4 bases removed from V and 1 base from J, the gap between germline ends came to 10 bases. This CDR3 region has 14 residues. The DNA for the CDR3 is TGTGCCAGCAGTGGTGGAGGGGCCCAAGAGACCCAGTACTTC. Protein product: CASSGGGAQETQYF.

In DNA, the CDR3 is TGTGCCAGCAGTTTGGGGGCAGGGGGTAGCTATGGCTACACCTTC. Translating gives CASSLGAGGSYGYTF. The rearrangement uses TRBV28 and TRBJ1-2, with 7 positions matching TRBD1. This CDR3 is built from 15 residues. Trimming at V came to 3 bases and at J to 4 bases, leaving 8 bases not matched to a gene. From germline, CDR1 is MDHEN and CDR2 SYDVKM.

This chain joins TRBV7-9 and TRBJ1-2, with D perhaps TRBD1 (6 bases). Germline V gene sequence: CDR1 SEHNR, CDR2 FQNEAQ (reference sequence). Trimming shortened V by 2 bases and J by 2 bases, and 12 bases separated the two germline ends. This CDR3 contains 15 residues. The CDR3 reads CASSLNRDPNYGYTF. The CDR3 nucleotides read TGTGCCAGCAGCTTAAACAGGGACCCAAACTATGGCTACACCTTC.

The V gene is TRBV29-1, the J gene TRBJ2-3; D gene ambiguous. CDR1 is SQVTM and CDR2 is ANQGSEA in the germline V gene. CDR3 length: 12 residues. Between the trimmed V and J ends, which lost 1 base and 2 bases, there was a span of 4 bases. CDR3 sequence (DNA): TGCAGCGTTGAAGGACTCACAGATACGCAGTATTTT. Translation gives CSVEGLTDTQYF.